The rows below give T cell receptor beta chains drawn from one sample of a study of PD-L1 blockade in urothelial cancer. Profiling relied on immunoSEQ multiplex PCR, and the TCRdb table lists in-frame clones only, not all of them. The data hold fewer than 90,000 clones, with under 95% observed a single time. The sample here was PBMCs, taken around atezolizumab (anti-PD-L1) treatment. The receptor source for this set is a woman older than 75 with urothelial cancer. Each CDR3 is given with its conserved first and last residue. The size entry is marked missing in some rows and otherwise reads once, few, many or a size class.

-,TRBV10-1,CASSSDRTSSYEQYF
-,TRBV27,CASSHQAGLAGHNEQFF
-,TRBV19,CASSGSSYNEQFF
-,TRBV27,CASSRTGVYNEQFF
-,TRBV5-4,CASSLAVTGVGTEAFF
once,TRBV7-8,CASSLSRLMNTEAFF
-,TRBV5-4,CASSLSGTDTQYF
once,TRBV6-1,CASSERERATTDTQYF
-,TRBV5-1,CASSSGQGQETQYF
-,TRBV15,CATSPLAGGQKTQYF
once,TRBV20-1,CSAGGNEKLFF
-,TRBV28,CASSRGGTEEKLFF
-,TRBV28,CASMRDSYEQYF
once,TRBV7-8,CASSNRRDSSYNEQFF
-,TRBV7-9,CASSLAGTNEKLFF
once,TRBV5-1,CASRQDRLAGGWDEQFF
-,TRBV2,CASQRLGDRDTGELFF
-,TRBV6-5,CASSYDTARPQHF
-,TRBV19,CASVNPGQTYEQYF
-,TRBV28,CASSPTGGRTEAFF
-,TRBV23-1,CASRTGGSYEQYF
-,TRBV6-1,CASSDGLAGVNEQFF